This T cell receptor beta chain was recovered during a study of early T cells in non-severe SARS-CoV-2 infection. Attached unique molecular identifiers marked individual cDNA molecules. TCRdb reanalysed the 5' RACE reads using MiXCR and keeps one entry per CDR3 protein. The sample lists 45,000 to 55,000 distinct CDR3 sequences, approximately 8.1% occurring once. This clonotype has at least ten counts. V shed 7 bases and J shed 8 bases, with 17 bases lying between them. This CDR3 has 13 residues. From germline, CDR1 is SGHAT and CDR2 FQNNGV. The source is an adult who was a healthcare worker with PCR-confirmed SARS-CoV-2 infection or an uninfected control (not recorded which). The specimen was whole blood. This chain connects TRBV11-2 to TRBJ1-1; D not resolved. The CDR3 nucleotides read TGTGCCAGCAACCCCAACTTGGGCAGAGAAGCTTTCTTT. Translation: CASNPNLGREAFF.